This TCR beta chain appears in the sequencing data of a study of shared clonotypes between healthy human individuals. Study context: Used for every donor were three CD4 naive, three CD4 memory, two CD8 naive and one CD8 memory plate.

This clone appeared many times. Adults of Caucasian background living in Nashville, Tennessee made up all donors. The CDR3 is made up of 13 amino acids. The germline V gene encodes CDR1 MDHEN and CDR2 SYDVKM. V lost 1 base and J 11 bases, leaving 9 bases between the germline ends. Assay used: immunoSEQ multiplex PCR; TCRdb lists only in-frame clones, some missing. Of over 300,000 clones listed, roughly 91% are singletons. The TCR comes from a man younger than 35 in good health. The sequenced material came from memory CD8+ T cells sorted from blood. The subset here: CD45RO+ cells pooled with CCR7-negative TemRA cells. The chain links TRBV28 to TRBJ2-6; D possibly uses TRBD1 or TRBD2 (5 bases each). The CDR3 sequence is CASSLLGDDVLTF. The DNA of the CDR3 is TGTGCCAGCAGTTTATTGGGGGATGACGTCCTGACTTTC.